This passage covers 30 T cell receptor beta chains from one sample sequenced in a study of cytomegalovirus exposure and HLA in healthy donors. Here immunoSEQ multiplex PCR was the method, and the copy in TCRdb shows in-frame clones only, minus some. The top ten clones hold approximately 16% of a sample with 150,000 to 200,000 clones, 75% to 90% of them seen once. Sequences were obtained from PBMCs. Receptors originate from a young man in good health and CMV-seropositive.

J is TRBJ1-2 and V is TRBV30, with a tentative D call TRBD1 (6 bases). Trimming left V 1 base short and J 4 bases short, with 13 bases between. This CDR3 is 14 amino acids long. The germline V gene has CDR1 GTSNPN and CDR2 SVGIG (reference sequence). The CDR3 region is CAWSAGVRGYGYTF. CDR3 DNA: TGTGCCTGGAGTGCAGGGGTCCGGGGCTATGGCTACACCTTC.

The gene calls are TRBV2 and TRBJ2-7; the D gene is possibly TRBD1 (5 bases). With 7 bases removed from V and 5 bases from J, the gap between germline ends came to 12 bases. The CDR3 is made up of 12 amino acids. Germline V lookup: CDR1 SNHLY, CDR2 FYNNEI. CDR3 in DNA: TGTGCCAGCATGGGAAGGGGTGACGAGCAGTACTTC. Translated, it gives CASMGRGDEQYF. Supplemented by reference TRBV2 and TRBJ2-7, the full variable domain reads EPEVTQTPSHQVTQMGQEVILRCVPISNHLYFYWYRQILGQKVEFLVSFYNNEISEKSEIFDDQFSVERPDGSNFTLKIRSTKLEDSAMYFCASMGRGDEQYFGPGTRLTVT.

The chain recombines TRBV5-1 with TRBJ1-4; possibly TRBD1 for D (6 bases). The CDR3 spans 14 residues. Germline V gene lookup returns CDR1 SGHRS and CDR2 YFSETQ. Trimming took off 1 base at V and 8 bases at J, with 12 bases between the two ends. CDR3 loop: CASSLTGNEEKLFF. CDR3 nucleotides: TGCGCCAGCAGCTTGACAGGGAACGAGGAAAAACTGTTTTTT.

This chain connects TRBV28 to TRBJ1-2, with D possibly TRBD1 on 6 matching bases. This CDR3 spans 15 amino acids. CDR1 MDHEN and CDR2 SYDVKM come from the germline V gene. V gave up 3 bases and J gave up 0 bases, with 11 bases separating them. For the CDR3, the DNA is TGTGCCAGCAGTTTGGTCGGGACAACTAACTATGGCTACACCTTC. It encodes CASSLVGTTNYGYTF.

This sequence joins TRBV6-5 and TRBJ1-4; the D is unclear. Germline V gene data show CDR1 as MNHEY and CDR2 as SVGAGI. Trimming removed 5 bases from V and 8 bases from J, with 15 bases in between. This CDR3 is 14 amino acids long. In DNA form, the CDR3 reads TGTGCCAGCAGTGCTGACACACCGGGGGAAAAACTGTTTTTT. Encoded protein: CASSADTPGEKLFF.

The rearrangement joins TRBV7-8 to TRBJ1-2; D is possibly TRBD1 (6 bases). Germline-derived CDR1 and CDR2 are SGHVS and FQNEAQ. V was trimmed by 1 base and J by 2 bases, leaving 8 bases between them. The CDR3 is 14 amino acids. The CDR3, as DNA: TGTGCCAGCAGCTTAGGTAGGGGGAACTATGGCTACACCTTC. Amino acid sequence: CASSLGRGNYGYTF.

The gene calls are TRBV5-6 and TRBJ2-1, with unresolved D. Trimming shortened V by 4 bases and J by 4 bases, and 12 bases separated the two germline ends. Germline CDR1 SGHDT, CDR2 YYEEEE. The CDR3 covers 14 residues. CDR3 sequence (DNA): TGTGCCAGCAGCCGAGATCTAGAATACAATGAGCAGTTCTTC. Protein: CASSRDLEYNEQFF. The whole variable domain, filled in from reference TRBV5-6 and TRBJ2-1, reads DAGVTQSPTHLIKTRGQQVTLRCSPKSGHDTVSWYQQALGQGPQFIFQYYEEEERQRGNFPDRFSGHQFPNYSSELNVNALLLGDSALYLCASSRDLEYNEQFFGPGTRLTVL.

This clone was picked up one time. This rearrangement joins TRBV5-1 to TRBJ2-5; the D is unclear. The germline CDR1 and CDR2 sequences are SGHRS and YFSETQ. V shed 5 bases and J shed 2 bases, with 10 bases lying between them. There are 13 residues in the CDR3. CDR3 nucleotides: TGCGCCAGCAGTGTGGTACTGCAAGAGACCCAGTACTTC. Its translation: CASSVVLQETQYF. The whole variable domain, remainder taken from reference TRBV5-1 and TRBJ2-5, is KAGVTQTPRYLIKTRGQQVTLSCSPISGHRSVSWYQQTPGQGLQFLFEYFSETQRNKGNFPGRFSGRQFSNSRSEMNVSTLELGDSALYLCASSVVLQETQYFGPGTRLLVL.

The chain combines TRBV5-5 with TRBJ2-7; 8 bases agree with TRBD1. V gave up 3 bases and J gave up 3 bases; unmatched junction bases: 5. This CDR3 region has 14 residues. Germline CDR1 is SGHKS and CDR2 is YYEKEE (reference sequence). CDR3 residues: CASSWGQVGYEQYF. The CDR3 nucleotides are TGTGCCAGCAGCTGGGGACAGGTGGGCTACGAGCAGTACTTC. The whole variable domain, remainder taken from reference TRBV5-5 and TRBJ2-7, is DAGVTQSPTHLIKTRGQQVTLRCSPISGHKSVSWYQQVLGQGPQFIFQYYEKEERGRGNFPDRFSARQFPNYSSELNVNALLLGDSALYLCASSWGQVGYEQYFGPGTRLTVT.

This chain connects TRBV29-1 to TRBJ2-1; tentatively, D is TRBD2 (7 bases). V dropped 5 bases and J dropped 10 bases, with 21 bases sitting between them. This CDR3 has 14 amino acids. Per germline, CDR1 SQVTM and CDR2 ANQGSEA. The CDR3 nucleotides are TGCAGCGTTACGAGGGGGGGGGAACAATGGGAGCAGTTCTTC. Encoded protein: CSVTRGGEQWEQFF.

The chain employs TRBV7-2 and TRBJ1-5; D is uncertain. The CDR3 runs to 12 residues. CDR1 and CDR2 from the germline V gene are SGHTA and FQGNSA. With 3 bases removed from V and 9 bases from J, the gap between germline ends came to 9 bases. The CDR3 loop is CASSFEGRPQHF. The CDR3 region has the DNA TGTGCCAGCAGCTTTGAGGGAAGGCCCCAGCATTTT.

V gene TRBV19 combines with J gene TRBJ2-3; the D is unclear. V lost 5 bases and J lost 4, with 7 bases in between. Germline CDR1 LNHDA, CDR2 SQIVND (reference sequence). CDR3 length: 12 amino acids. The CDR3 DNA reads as TGTGCCAGTAGTGGTAGCTCAGATACGCAGTATTTT. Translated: CASSGSSDTQYF.

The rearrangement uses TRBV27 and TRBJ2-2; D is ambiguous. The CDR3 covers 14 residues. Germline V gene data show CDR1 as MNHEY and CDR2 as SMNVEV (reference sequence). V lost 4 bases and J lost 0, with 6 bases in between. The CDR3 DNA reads TGTGCCAGCAGTTCTCTCCCGAACACCGGGGAGCTGTTTTTT. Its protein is CASSSLPNTGELFF.

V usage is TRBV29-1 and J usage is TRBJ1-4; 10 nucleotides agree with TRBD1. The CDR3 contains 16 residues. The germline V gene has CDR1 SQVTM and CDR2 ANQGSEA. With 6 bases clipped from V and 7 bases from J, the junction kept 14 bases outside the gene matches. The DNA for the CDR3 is TGCAGCGTCTTCCCGGGACAGGGGAGGGAGCGTGAAAAACTGTTTTTT. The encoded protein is CSVFPGQGREREKLFF.

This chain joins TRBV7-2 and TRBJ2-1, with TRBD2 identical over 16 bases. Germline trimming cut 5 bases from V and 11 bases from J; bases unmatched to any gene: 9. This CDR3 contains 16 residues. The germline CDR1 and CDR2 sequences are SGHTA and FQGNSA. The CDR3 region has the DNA TGTGCCAGCAGCGTTACCGGGACTAGCGGGGGGGGTAAGCAGTTCTTC. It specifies CASSVTGTSGGGKQFF.

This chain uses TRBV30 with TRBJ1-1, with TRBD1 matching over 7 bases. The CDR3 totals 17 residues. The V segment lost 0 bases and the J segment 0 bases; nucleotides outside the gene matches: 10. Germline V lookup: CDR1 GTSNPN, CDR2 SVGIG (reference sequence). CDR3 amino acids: CAWSVWGHRGLNTEAFF. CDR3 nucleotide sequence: TGTGCCTGGAGTGTATGGGGACACAGGGGCTTGAACACTGAAGCTTTCTTT. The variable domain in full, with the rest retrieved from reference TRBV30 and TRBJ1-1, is SQTIHQWPATLVQPVGSPLSLECTVEGTSNPNLYWYRQAAGRGLQLLFYSVGIGQISSEVPQNLSASRPQDRQFILSSKKLLLSDSGFYLCAWSVWGHRGLNTEAFFGQGTRLTVV.

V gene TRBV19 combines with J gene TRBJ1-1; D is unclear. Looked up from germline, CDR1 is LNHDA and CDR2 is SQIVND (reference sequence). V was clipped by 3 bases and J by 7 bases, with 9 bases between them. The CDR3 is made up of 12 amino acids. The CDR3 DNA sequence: TGTGCCAGTAGTATTCCCCCTCTTGAAGCTTTCTTT. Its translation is CASSIPPLEAFF. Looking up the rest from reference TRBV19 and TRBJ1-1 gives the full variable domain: DGGITQSPKYLFRKEGQNVTLSCEQNLNHDAMYWYRQDPGQGLRLIYYSQIVNDFQKGDIAEGYSVSREKKESFPLTVTSAQKNPTAFYLCASSIPPLEAFFGQGTRLTVV.

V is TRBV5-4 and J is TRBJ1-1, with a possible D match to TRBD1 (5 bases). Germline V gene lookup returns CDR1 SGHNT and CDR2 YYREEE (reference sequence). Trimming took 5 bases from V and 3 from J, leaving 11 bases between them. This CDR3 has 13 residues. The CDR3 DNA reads TGTGCCAGCAGGTGGGGGGGGGACACTGAAGCTTTCTTT. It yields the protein CASRWGGDTEAFF.

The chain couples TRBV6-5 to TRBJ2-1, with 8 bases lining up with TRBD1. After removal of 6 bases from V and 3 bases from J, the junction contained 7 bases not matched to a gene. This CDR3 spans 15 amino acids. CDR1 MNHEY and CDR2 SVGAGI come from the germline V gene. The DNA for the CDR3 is TGTGCCAGCAGGAGCCGGGACAGGCTCTACAATGAGCAGTTCTTC. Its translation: CASRSRDRLYNEQFF.

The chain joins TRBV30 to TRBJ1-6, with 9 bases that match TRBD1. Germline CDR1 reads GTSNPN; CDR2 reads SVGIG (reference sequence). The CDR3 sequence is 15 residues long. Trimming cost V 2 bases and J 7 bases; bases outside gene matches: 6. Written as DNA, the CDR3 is TGTGCCTGGAGTAGCCCAGACAGGGGGAATTCACCCCTCCACTTT. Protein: CAWSSPDRGNSPLHF.

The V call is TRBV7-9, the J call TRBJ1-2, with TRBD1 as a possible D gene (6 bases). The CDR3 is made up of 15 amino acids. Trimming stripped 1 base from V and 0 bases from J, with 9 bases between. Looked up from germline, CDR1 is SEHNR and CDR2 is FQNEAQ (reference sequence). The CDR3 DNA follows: TGTGCCAGCAGCTTAGGACAGGCTTCTAACTATGGCTACACCTTC. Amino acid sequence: CASSLGQASNYGYTF. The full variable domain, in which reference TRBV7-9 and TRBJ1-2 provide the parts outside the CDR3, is DTGVSQNPRHKITKRGQNVTFRCDPISEHNRLYWYRQTLGQGPEFLTYFQNEAQLEKSRLLSDRFSAERPKGSFSTLEIQRTEQGDSAMYLCASSLGQASNYGYTFGSGTRLTVV.

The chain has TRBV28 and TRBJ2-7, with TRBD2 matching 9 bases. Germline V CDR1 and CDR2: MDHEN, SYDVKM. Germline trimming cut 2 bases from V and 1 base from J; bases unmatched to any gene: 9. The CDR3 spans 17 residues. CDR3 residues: CASSLLLSGGSSYEQYF. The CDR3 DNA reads TGTGCCAGCAGTTTACTACTGAGCGGGGGGTCGTCCTACGAGCAGTACTTC.

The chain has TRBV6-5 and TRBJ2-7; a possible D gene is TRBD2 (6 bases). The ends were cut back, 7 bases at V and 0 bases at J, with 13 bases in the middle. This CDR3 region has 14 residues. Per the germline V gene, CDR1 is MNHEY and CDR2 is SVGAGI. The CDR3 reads CASTAIGSSYEQYF. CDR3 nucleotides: TGTGCCAGCACTGCGATCGGGAGCTCCTACGAGCAGTACTTC.

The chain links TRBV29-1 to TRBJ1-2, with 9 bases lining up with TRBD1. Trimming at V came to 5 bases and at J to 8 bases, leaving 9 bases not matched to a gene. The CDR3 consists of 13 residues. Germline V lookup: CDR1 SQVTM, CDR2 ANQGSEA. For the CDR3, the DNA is TGCAGCGTTCAAACAGGACAGGGGTTGGGCTACACCTTC. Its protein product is CSVQTGQGLGYTF. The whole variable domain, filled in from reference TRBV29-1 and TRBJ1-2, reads SAVISQKPSRDICQRGTSLTIQCQVDSQVTMMFWYRQQPGQSLTLIATANQGSEATYESGFVIDKFPISRPNLTFSTLTVSNMSPEDSSIYLCSVQTGQGLGYTFGSGTRLTVV.

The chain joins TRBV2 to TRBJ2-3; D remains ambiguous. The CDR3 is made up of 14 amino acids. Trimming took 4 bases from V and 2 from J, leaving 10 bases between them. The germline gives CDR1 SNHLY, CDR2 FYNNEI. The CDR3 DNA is TGTGCCAGCAGTGCTACCGCTATCACAGATACGCAGTATTTT. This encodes CASSATAITDTQYF.

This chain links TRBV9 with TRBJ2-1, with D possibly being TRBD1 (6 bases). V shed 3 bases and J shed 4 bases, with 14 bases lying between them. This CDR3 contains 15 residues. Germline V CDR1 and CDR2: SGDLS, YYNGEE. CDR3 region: CASSAGRGSYNEQFF. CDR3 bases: TGTGCCAGCAGCGCCGGAAGGGGGAGTTACAATGAGCAGTTCTTC.

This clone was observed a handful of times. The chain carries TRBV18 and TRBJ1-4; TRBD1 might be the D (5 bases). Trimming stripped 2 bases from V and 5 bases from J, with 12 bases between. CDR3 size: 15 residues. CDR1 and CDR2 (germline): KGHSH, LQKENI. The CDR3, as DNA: TGTGCCAGCTCACCAGGGTTCGCAGGGAATGAAAAACTGTTTTTT. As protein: CASSPGFAGNEKLFF.

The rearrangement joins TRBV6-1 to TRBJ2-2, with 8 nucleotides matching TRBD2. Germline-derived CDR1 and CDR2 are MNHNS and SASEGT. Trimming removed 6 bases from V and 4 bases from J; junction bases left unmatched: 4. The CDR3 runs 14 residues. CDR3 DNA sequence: TGTGCCAGCAGGTTAGCGGGGAGCACCGGGGAGCTGTTTTTT. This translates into CASRLAGSTGELFF.

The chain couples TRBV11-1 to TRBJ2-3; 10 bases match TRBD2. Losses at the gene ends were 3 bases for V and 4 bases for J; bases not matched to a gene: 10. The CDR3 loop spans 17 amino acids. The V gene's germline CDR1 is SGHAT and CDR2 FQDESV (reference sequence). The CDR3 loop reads CASSLHPSGSNSDTQYF. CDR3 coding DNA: TGTGCCAGCAGCTTGCATCCTAGCGGGAGTAACTCAGATACGCAGTATTTT.

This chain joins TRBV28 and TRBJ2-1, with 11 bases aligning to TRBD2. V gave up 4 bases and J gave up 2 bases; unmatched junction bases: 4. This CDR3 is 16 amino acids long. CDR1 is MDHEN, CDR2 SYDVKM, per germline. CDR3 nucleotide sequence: TGTGCCAGCAGTTCCTTACTAGCGGGGGCCTACAATGAGCAGTTCTTC. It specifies CASSSLLAGAYNEQFF.